This TCR beta chain emerged from a study of cytomegalovirus exposure and HLA in healthy donors. Across the whole study: Of all 380 or so donors who were genotyped, 75% to 90% belonged to the Caucasian-associated ancestry cluster.

Study-wide findings and caveats: Cytomegalovirus status, reportedly, was diagnosed with high specificity and sensitivity by the classifier. In an earlier analysis, about 87% or about 30%: the productive usage of most TCR beta V segments. Within the data, a cluster of highly shared sequence variants was likely a sequencing artifact.

Use of 60 Vbeta and 13 Jbeta primers characterized the PCR. Repertoires were generated with immunoSEQ multiplex PCR, while TCRdb's copy carries only in-frame clones and drops some. The table has 220,000 or so clones, approximately 80% seen once. Germline values: CDR1 SGHNT, CDR2 YYREEE (reference sequence). The V and J ends lost 2 bases and 7 bases respectively, with 10 bases between them. This CDR3 has 12 residues. This clone has just a few counts. Its antigen is undetermined. The rearrangement links TRBV5-4 to TRBJ2-7; TRBD2 is a possible D gene (6 bases). The TCR was taken from a male donor in good health and CMV-seronegative. The sample comprised PBMCs. CDR3 bases: TGTGCCAGCAGCTTTCCCGGGGGAGAGCAGTACTTC. Its protein is CASSFPGGEQYF.